The 10 T cell receptor beta chains below were found in one sample sequenced in a study of blood T cell repertoires in COVID-19. The method was immunoSEQ multiplex PCR; TCRdb's version includes in-frame clones alone and lacks a portion of them. The sample contains almost 250,000 clones, about 89% of which appear only once. Material: PBMCs or T cells enriched from blood (not recorded which). The receptors derive from a woman aged 25 to 45 who had recovered from COVID-19.

In regard to this clone: One end of the junction does not line up with germline, which may come from a read error. The chain is built from TRBV6-5 and TRBJ1-5; D is perhaps TRBD1 (5 bases). The CDR3 runs 14 residues. Germline values: CDR1 MNHEY, CDR2 SVGAGI. CDR3 bases: TGTGCCAGCAGTGACTCCGACAGAAATCAGCCCCAGCATTTT. Protein: CASSDSDRNQPQHF.

The chain recombines TRBV10-3 with TRBJ1-2; D possibly corresponds to TRBD1 (6 bases). This CDR3 has 15 amino acids. Germline V gene lookup returns CDR1 ENHRY and CDR2 SYGVKD. The V end was cut by 0 bases, the J end by 5 bases, with 13 bases between. CDR3 sequence reads: CAISESQGPWYGYTF. The CDR3, as DNA: TGTGCCATCAGTGAGTCCCAGGGGCCCTGGTATGGCTACACCTTC.

The V and J genes are TRBV24-1 and TRBJ2-3, with D tentatively TRBD1 (6 bases). Germline CDR1 KGHDR, CDR2 SFDVKD. Trimming stripped 7 bases from V and 3 bases from J, with 10 bases between. The CDR3 extends over 13 amino acids. The CDR3, as DNA: TGTGCCACCAGCCCAAGGGGGACAGATACGCAGTATTTT. Amino acids: CATSPRGTDTQYF.

This clone is a singleton in its sample. The chain links TRBV25-1 to TRBJ2-5, with TRBD1 as a possible D gene (6 bases). The germline V gene encodes CDR1 MGHDK and CDR2 SYGVNS. The ends were cut back, 3 bases at V and 5 bases at J, with 16 bases in the middle. The CDR3 length is 15 residues. The CDR3 bases are TGTGCCAGCAGTGATCCGGCCGGGACAAGGGAGACCCAGTACTTC. Protein: CASSDPAGTRETQYF.

The rearrangement joins TRBV29-1 to TRBJ1-2; D might be TRBD1 (5 bases). Germline CDR1 and CDR2: SQVTM and ANQGSEA. The CDR3 is 11 residues long. V lost 0 bases, J lost 8 bases, and 7 bases lay in between. The CDR3 sequence is CSVEEGEGYTF. CDR3 nucleotides: TGCAGCGTTGAAGAAGGGGAAGGCTACACCTTC.

This clone was observed a handful of times. The chain couples TRBV15 to TRBJ2-7, with D tentatively TRBD1 (6 bases). Germline V gene sequence: CDR1 LNHNV, CDR2 YYDKDF (reference sequence). Deletions cut 6 bases from V and 1 base from J, with 13 bases between. CDR3 length: 14 amino acids. This CDR3 is CATSQGPSSYEQYF. The CDR3 region has the DNA TGTGCCACCAGTCAGGGGCCTTCATCCTACGAGCAGTACTTC.

V usage is TRBV6-5 and J usage is TRBJ1-6, with D possibly being TRBD1 (5 bases). The CDR3 has 14 amino acids. V was clipped by 5 bases and J by 8 bases, with 13 bases between them. The germline gives CDR1 MNHEY, CDR2 SVGAGI. This CDR3 reads CASSRGHQDSPLHF. DNA for the CDR3: TGTGCCAGCAGTCGCGGACATCAGGATTCACCCCTCCACTTT.

V gene TRBV5-1 combines with J gene TRBJ1-1; tentative D call: TRBD1 (6 bases). CDR1 is SGHRS, CDR2 YFSETQ, per germline. This CDR3 is built from 15 residues. The V end was cut by 0 bases, the J end by 0 bases, with 9 bases between. CDR3 amino acids: CASSLEGVVNTEAFF. In DNA form, the CDR3 reads TGCGCCAGCAGCTTGGAGGGGGTCGTGAACACTGAAGCTTTCTTT.

The chain combines TRBV7-2 with TRBJ1-2, with a tentative D call TRBD1 (6 bases). Trimming took 2 bases from V and 2 from J, leaving 18 bases between them. Germline lookup yields CDR1 SGHTA and CDR2 FQGNSA. The CDR3 is 17 residues long. DNA of the CDR3: TGTGCCAGCAGCTTACAGGGGCTAGGCCCTTTGAACTATGGCTACACCTTC. Translation gives CASSLQGLGPLNYGYTF.

The V gene is TRBV5-8, the J gene TRBJ1-2; 8 bases line up with TRBD1. Germline values: CDR1 SGHTS, CDR2 YDEGEE. The CDR3 runs 14 residues. V was clipped by 4 bases and J by 6 bases; unmatched bases: 8. The CDR3 DNA reads as TGTGCCAGCAGCCAAATGGACAGGGTTCATGGCTACACCTTC. This translates into CASSQMDRVHGYTF.